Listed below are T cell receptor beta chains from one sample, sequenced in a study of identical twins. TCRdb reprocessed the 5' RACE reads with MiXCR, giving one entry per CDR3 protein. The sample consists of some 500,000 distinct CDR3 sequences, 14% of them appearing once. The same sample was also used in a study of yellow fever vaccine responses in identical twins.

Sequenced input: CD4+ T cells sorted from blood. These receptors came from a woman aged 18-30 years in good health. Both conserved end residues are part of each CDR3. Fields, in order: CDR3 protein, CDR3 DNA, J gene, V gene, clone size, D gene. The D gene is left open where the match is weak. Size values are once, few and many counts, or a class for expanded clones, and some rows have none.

CASSIPAAGQETQYF	TGTGCCAGTAGTATCCCGGCAGCCGGGCAAGAGACCCAGTACTTC	TRBJ2-5	TRBV19	-	-
CASSQGSGPMRGTQYF	TGTGCCAGCAGCCAAGGTTCCGGACCGATGCGTGGGACCCAGTACTTC	TRBJ2-5	TRBV14	-	-
CASSFNRVEQYF	TGTGCCAGCAGCTTTAACAGGGTCGAGCAGTACTTC	TRBJ2-7	TRBV7-8	few	-
CASREGGFEQYF	TGTGCCAGCAGAGAGGGGGGGTTCGAGCAGTACTTC	TRBJ2-7	TRBV12-3/TRBV12-4	-	-
CASSQDHSGNTIYF	TGCGCCAGCAGCCAAGACCACTCTGGAAACACCATATATTTT	TRBJ1-3	TRBV4-1	many	-
CASRIGLAGLQRGPDTQYF	TGCGCCAGCAGAATAGGACTAGCGGGCCTCCAGCGGGGGCCAGATACGCAGTATTTT	TRBJ2-3	TRBV5-1	-	TRBD2
CSAGRQGWHSTDTQYF	TGCAGTGCTGGCCGACAGGGCTGGCATTCGACAGATACGCAGTATTTT	TRBJ2-3	TRBV20-1	few	TRBD1
CASSSPGRTNEKLFF	TGCGCCAGCAGCTCGCCGGGCCGTACTAATGAAAAACTGTTTTTT	TRBJ1-4	TRBV4-1	-	-
CASSPLGASTDTQYF	TGTGCCAGCAGTCCCCTGGGGGCTAGCACAGATACGCAGTATTTT	TRBJ2-3	TRBV12-3/TRBV12-4	-	-
CASSTRTDTGELFF	TGCGCCAGCAGCACCCGGACTGACACCGGGGAGCTGTTTTTT	TRBJ2-2	TRBV5-1	few	-
CASSQDELRTGTGELFF	TGTGCCAGCAGCCAAGACGAACTGAGAACCGGGACCGGGGAGCTGTTTTTT	TRBJ2-2	TRBV4-2	few	-
CASSSRGAGELFF	TGTGCCAGTAGTAGTCGGGGCGCCGGGGAGCTGTTTTTT	TRBJ2-2	TRBV19	-	-
CASSLILRHMNTEAFF	TGTGCCAGCAGCTTAATTCTTCGACACATGAACACTGAAGCTTTCTTT	TRBJ1-1	TRBV7-6	few	-
CSAIPGGAVETQYF	TGCAGTGCTATCCCCGGGGGGGCCGTGGAGACCCAGTACTTC	TRBJ2-5	TRBV20-1	many	TRBD2
CAISFSLAGASNEQFF	TGTGCCATCAGTTTCTCCCTAGCGGGAGCATCCAATGAGCAGTTCTTC	TRBJ2-1	TRBV10-3	-	TRBD2
CASSQDFGLLSYEQYF	TGCGCCAGCAGCCAAGATTTCGGACTCCTCTCCTACGAGCAGTACTTC	TRBJ2-7	TRBV4-3	-	-